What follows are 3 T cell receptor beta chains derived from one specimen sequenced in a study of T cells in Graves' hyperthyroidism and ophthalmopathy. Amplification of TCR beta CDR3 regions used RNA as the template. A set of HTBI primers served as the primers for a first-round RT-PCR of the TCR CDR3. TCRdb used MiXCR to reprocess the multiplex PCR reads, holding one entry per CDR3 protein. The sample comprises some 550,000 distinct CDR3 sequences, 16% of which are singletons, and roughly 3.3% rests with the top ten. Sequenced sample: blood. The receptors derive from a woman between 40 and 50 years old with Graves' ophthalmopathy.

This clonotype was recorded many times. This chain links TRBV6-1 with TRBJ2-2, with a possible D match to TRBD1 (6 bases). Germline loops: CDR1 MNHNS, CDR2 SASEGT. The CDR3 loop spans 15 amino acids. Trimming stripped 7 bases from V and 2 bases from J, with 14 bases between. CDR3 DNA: TGTGCCAGCAAACACAGGGTGACTAACACCGGGGAGCTGTTTTTT. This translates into CASKHRVTNTGELFF.

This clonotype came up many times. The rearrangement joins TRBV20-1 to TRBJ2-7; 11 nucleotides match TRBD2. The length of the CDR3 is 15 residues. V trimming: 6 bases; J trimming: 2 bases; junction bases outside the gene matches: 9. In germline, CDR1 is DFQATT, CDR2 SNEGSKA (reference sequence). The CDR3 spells CSALLGTSGTYEQYF. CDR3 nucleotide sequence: TGCAGTGCCCTCCTAGGGACTAGCGGAACCTACGAGCAGTACTTC.

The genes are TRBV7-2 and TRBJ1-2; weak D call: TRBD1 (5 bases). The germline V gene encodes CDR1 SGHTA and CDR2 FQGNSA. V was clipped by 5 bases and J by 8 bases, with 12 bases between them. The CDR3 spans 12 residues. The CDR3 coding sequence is TGTGCCAGCAGCATTCAGGGATACGGCTACACCTTC. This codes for CASSIQGYGYTF.